This T cell receptor beta chain was captured in a study of CD8 T cells in ankylosing spondylitis. Study findings and constraints: Reportedly, significant enrichment of disease-linked clones occurred in matched ankylosing spondylitis synovial fluid. For ankylosing spondylitis blood, a TCR beta motif of under ten highly homologous variants appeared characteristic.

In the case of this clonotype: Its cognate antigen is unknown.

CDR3 length equals 13 residues. Germline CDR1 DFQATT, CDR2 SNEGSKA (reference sequence). V was trimmed by 5 bases and J by 4 bases, leaving 14 bases between them. Molecular-barcoded quantitative 5'-RACE produced these TCR beta libraries. TCRdb used MiXCR to reprocess the 5' RACE reads, holding one entry per CDR3 protein. The sample has about 300,000 distinct CDR3 sequences, less than 25% seen once. This clonotype was obtained from a female donor with ankylosing spondylitis or in good health (not recorded which). Sample: blood, either unsorted or a sorted T cell fraction (not recorded which). This chain connects TRBV20-1 to TRBJ2-5; a weak D match, TRBD2 (5 bases). CDR3 region: CSAPPSLSETQYF. CDR3 nucleotides: TGCAGTGCTCCACCTAGCTTGTCAGAGACCCAGTACTTC.